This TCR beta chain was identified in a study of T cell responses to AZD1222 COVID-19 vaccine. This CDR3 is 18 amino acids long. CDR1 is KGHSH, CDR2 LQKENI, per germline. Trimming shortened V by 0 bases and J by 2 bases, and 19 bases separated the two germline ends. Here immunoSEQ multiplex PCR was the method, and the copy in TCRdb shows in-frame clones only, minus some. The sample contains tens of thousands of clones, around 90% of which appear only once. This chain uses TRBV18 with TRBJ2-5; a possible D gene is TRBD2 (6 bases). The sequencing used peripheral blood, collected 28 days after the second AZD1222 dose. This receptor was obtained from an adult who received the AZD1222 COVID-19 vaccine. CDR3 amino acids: CASSPPTVAGRQQETQYF. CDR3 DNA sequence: TGTGCCAGCTCACCACCGACTGTTGCGGGACGCCAACAAGAGACCCAGTACTTC. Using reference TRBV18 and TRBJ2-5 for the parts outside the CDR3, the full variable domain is NAGVMQNPRHLVRRRGQEARLRCSPMKGHSHVYWYRQLPEEGLKFMVYLQKENIIDESGMPKERFSAEFPKEGPSILRIQQVVRGDSAAYFCASSPPTVAGRQQETQYFGPGTRLLVL.